The T cell receptor (beta chain) under discussion was sequenced for a study of blood T cell repertoires in COVID-19. Study-level background: Donors in the United States, Italy and Spain gave samples during acute or convalescent COVID-19. In each case, the material was cDNA or gDNA derived from T cells, B-cell-depleted T cells, or PBMCs.

Seattle's cohort entered during active infection and was followed longitudinally. After removal of 5 bases from V and 3 bases from J, the junction contained 4 bases not matched to a gene. The germline gives CDR1 SEHNR, CDR2 FQNEAQ (reference sequence). The CDR3 runs to 14 residues. Per the authors' pipeline: Amplification with reference gene primers provided the estimates of nucleated cell counts. This table comes from immunoSEQ multiplex PCR, and its TCRdb copy is limited to in-frame clones, with some not included. The V and J calls and clone size are taken from that table; D and trimming were inferred from the DNA. The sample contains 150,000 or so clones, 85% to 90% of which appear only once.

The rearrangement uses TRBV7-9 and TRBJ2-7, with TRBD1 matching over 10 bases. The source of this sequence is a man between 18 and 35 years old with COVID-19, enrolled during active disease. The sequenced sample was peripheral blood. DNA for the CDR3: TGTGCCAGCAGCACCCGGACAGGGGGCTACGAGCAGTACTTC. Its protein is CASSTRTGGYEQYF.